The present T cell receptor (beta chain) was sequenced within a study of identical twins. Study results and caveats: Models underestimated out-of-frame TCR alpha sharing in monozygotic twins. Some out-of-frame alpha sequences were shared by twins, and these showed excess low generation probability. While abundant cord blood beta clonotypes carried fewer insertions, memory repertoires showed no such pattern.

Regarding this clonotype: Its specificity is not known.

TCRdb used MiXCR to reprocess the 5' RACE reads, holding one entry per CDR3 protein. The table has under 250,000 distinct CDR3 sequences, about 13% seen once. CDR1 MDHEN and CDR2 SYDVKM come from the germline V gene. Trimming at V came to 4 bases and at J to 10 bases, leaving 12 bases not matched to a gene. The CDR3 length is 14 residues. This same sample was also taken into another study, of yellow fever vaccine responses in identical twins.

The chain employs TRBV28 and TRBJ1-1; 7 bases fit TRBD1. The sample consisted of memory (CD45RO+) T cells sorted from blood. This TCR was sampled from a woman in her late teens or twenties in good health. CDR3 coding DNA: TGTGCCAGCAGTTCGGCTCAACCGACAGGGTCAGCTTTCTTT. Its protein product is CASSSAQPTGSAFF.